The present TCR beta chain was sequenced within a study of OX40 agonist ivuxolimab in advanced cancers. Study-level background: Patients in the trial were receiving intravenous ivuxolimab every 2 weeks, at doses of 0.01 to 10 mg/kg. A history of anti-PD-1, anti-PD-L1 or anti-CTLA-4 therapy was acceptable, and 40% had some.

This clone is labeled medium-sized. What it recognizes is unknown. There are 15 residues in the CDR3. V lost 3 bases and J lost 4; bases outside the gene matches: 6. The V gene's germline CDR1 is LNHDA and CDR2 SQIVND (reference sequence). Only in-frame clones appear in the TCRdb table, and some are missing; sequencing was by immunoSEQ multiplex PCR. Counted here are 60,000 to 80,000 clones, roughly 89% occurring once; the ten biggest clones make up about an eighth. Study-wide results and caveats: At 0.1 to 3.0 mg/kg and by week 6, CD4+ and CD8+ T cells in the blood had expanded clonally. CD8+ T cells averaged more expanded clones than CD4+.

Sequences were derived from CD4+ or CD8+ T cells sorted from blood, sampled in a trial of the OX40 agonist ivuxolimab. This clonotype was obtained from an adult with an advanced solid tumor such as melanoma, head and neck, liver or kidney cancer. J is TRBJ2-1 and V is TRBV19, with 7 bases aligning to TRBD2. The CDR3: CASSIEAGIYNEQFF. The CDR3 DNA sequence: TGTGCCAGTAGTATCGAAGCGGGGATTTACAATGAGCAGTTCTTC.